The sequence of this T cell receptor beta chain was determined in a study of OX40 agonist ivuxolimab in advanced cancers. Study-level background: The study treated patients with ivuxolimab, an agonistic anti-OX40 (CD134) antibody. General study points: The antigens recognized by the expanded peripheral T cells, that is their antigen specificity, were not determined.

The V gene lost 2 bases and the J gene lost 0 bases, with 9 bases spanning the gap. This CDR3 spans 15 amino acids. The germline gives CDR1 SGHVS, CDR2 FQNEAQ. Worth noting for this clone: Its antigen is unidentified.

Profiled with immunoSEQ multiplex PCR; TCRdb holds only in-frame clones, not every one. The sample yields approximately 79,000 clones, over 80% seen once. The sample was CD4+ or CD8+ T cells sorted from blood, taken in a trial of the OX40 agonist ivuxolimab. The chain joins TRBV7-8 to TRBJ2-3, with D unclear. The sequence was obtained from an adult with an advanced solid tumor such as melanoma, head and neck, liver or kidney cancer. The CDR3 DNA follows: TGTGCCAGCAGCTTAACCTTCCCTAGCACAGATACGCAGTATTTT. Amino acids: CASSLTFPSTDTQYF.